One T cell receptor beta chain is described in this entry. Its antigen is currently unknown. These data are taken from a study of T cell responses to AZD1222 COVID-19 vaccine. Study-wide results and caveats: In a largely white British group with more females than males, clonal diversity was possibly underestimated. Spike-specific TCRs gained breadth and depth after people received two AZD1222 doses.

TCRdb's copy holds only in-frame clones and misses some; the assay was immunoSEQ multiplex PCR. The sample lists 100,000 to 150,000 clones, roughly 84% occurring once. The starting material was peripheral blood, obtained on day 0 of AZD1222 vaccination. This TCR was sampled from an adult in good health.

The CDR3 region is CASSHLVAGVEQFF. The CDR3 DNA reads TGTGCCAGCAGCCACCTAGTAGCGGGAGTTGAGCAGTTCTTC. This chain uses TRBV11-2 with TRBJ2-1; 9 positions agree with TRBD2. The germline V gene has CDR1 SGHAT and CDR2 FQNNGV. V dropped 5 bases and J dropped 9; count of bases not matched to a gene: 8. This CDR3 contains 14 residues.